Given below is one T cell receptor beta chain in context. Sequencing used immunoSEQ multiplex PCR; TCRdb keeps in-frame clones, though not all of them. The sample has roughly 150,000 clones, more than 85% seen once. The length of the CDR3 is 16 residues. V trimming: 4 bases; J trimming: 3 bases; junction bases outside the gene matches: 5. CDR1 is SGHTA and CDR2 is FQGTGA in the germline V gene. These data originate in a study of control samples from healthy donors and cancer patients. V gene TRBV7-3 combines with J gene TRBJ2-1; 11 bases line up with TRBD2. The clonotype comes from a man between 18 and 35 years old in good health. Sequenced input: blood. The CDR3 is CASSSVGTSGYNEQFF. CDR3 nucleotide sequence: TGTGCCAGCAGCTCGGTGGGGACTAGCGGCTACAATGAGCAGTTCTTC.